These T cell receptor beta chains were read from a single sample in a study of T cell clusters in autoimmune cytopenias. TCRdb re-called the multiplex PCR reads and gives one entry per CDR3 protein, without DNA. This listing includes about 15,000 distinct CDR3 sequences. This sample was also put to use in a study of T cell repertoires in aging, cancer and after chemotherapy.

The material sequenced was peripheral blood. These receptors were obtained from a human donor in good health. CDR3s include the opening cysteine and the closing phenylalanine or tryptophan. Size is omitted from some rows. Given values are once, few, many or a class for expanded clones.

14	TRBV6-6	.	TRBJ2-7	CASRPSADNNEQFF
15	TRBV6-1	.	TRBJ2-2	CASSARTANTGELFF
15	TRBV15	.	TRBJ1-4	CATSRAGVLNEKLFF
16	TRBV5-6	.	TRBJ2-3	CASSFGAGVSADTQYF
15	TRBV29-1	medium-sized	TRBJ2-1	CSVEGTSGVYNEQFF
14	TRBV28	.	TRBJ2-3	CASSLIPKADTQYF
14	TRBV10-1	.	TRBJ2-1	CASSESYRDGEQFF
16	TRBV19	.	TRBJ2-1	CAVSKGAQGSYNEQFF
14	TRBV5-1	.	TRBJ1-1	CASSLKQANPEAFF
16	TRBV6-5	.	TRBJ2-5	CASSYGGQTFRETQYF
13	TRBV6-5	.	TRBJ2-3	CASSYSGTDTQYF
14	TRBV19	.	TRBJ2-2	CASSLGTSAGELFF
12	TRBV29-1	medium-sized	TRBJ2-3	CSVEPSLDTQYF
11	TRBV5-1	.	TRBJ2-5	CASKGEETQYF
15	TRBV12-3/TRBV12-4	.	TRBJ2-3	CASSRFGTEPDTQYF
17	TRBV6-2/TRBV6-3	.	TRBJ2-1	CASSNLGRGRVGNEQFF